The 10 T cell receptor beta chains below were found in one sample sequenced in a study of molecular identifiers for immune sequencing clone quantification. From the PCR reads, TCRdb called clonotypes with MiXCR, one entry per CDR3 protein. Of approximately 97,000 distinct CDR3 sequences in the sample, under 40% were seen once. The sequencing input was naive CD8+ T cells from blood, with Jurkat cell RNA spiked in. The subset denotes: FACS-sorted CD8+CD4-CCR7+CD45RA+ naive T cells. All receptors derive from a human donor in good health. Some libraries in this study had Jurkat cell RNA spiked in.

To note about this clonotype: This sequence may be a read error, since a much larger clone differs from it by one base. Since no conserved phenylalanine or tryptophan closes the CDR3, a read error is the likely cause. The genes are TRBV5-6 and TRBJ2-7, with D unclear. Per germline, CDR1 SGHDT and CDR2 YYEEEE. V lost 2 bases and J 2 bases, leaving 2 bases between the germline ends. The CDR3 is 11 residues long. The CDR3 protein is CASSFAYEQYL. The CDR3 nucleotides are TGTGCCAGCAGCTTCGCCTACGAGCAGTACCTC.

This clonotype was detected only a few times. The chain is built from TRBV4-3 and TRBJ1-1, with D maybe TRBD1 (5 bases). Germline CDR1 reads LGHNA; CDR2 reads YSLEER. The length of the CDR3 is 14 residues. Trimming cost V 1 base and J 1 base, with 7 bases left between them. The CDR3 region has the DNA TGCGCCAGCAGCCAAGGGGGGTGGAACACTGAAGCTTTCTTT. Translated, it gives CASSQGGWNTEAFF.

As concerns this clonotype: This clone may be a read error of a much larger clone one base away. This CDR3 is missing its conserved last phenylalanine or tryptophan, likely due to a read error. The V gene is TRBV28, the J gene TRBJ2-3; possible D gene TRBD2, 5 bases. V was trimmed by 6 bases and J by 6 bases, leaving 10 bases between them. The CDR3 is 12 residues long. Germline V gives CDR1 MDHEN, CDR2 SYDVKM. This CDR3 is CASRRGMDTQYL. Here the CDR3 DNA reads TGTGCCAGCAGACGAGGGATGGATACGCAGTATCTT.

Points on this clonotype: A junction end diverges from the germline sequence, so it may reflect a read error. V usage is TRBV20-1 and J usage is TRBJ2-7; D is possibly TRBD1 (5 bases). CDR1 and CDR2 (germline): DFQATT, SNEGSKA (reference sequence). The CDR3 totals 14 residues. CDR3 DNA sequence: TGCAGTGCTAGAGATAAGGGAAGGGGTTACGAGCAGAACTTC. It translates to CSARDKGRGYEQNF.

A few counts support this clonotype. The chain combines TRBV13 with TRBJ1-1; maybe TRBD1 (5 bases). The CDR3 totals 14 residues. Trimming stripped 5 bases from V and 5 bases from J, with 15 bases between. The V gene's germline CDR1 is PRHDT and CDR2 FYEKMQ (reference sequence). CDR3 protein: CASSRLGPGTEAFF. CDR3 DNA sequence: TGTGCCAGCAGCCGGCTGGGGCCTGGGACTGAAGCTTTCTTT.

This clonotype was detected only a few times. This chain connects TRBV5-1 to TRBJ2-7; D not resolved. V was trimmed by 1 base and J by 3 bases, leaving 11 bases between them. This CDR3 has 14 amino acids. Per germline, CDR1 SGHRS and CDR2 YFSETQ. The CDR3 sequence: CASSLRVVDYEQYF. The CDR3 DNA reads TGCGCCAGCAGCTTGAGGGTCGTTGACTACGAGCAGTACTTC.

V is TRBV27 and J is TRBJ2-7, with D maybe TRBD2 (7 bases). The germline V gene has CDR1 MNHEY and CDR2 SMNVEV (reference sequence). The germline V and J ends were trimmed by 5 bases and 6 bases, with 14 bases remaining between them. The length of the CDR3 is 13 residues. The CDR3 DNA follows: TGTGCCAGCAGTCTAGCCGGGGGGCTCGAGCAGTACTTC. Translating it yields CASSLAGGLEQYF.

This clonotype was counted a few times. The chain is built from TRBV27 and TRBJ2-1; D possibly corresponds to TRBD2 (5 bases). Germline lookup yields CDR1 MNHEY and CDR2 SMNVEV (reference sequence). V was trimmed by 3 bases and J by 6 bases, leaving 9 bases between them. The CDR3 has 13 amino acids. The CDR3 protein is CASSFPGSNEQFF. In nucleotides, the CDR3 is TGTGCCAGCAGTTTCCCGGGGTCCAATGAGCAGTTCTTC.

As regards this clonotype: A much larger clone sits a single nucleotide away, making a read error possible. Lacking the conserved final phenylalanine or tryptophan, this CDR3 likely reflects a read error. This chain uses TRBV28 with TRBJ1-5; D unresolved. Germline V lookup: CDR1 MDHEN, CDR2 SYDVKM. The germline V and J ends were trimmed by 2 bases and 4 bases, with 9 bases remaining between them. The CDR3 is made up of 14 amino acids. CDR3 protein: CASSLGLGNQPQHS. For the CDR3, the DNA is TGTGCCAGCAGTTTAGGGTTGGGGAATCAGCCCCAGCATTCT.

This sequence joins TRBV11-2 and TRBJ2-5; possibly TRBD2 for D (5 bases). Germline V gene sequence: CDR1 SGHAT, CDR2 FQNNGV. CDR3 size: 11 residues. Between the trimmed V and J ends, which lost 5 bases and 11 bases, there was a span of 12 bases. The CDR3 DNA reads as TGTGCCAGCAGCCTACCGGGGTCACAGTACTTC. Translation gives CASSLPGSQYF.